This TCR beta chain emerged from a study of T-cell memory formation after mild COVID-19. From the 5' RACE reads, TCRdb called clonotypes with MiXCR, one entry per CDR3 protein. This sample has 350,000 to 500,000 distinct CDR3 sequences, with roughly a quarter found just once. The CDR3 has 15 amino acids. The V gene lost 2 bases and the J gene lost 5 bases, with 15 bases spanning the gap. Germline CDR1 and CDR2: SGHRS and YFSETQ. What was sequenced was PBMCs or a T cell subset sorted from them (not recorded which). The sequence derives from an adult woman who had mild COVID-19 (a few samples of this study predate the infection). Cell type and time point are not known. V gene TRBV5-1 combines with J gene TRBJ2-3, with TRBD1 as a possible D gene (6 bases). The CDR3 reads CASSFLLDSEDTQYF. The CDR3 DNA reads TGCGCCAGCAGCTTCCTACTGGACAGCGAAGATACGCAGTATTTT.